A single sample is the source of the 12 T cell receptor beta chains below, sequenced in a study of beta chain features in type 1 diabetes. Findings and caveats of the study: TCRB CDR3s from Type 1 diabetes patients were moderately but significantly shorter in all four CD4+ subsets.

Their target antigens are unknown. The entirety of the isolated RNA underwent reverse transcription, so expressed TCRB transcripts were sequenced. Libraries were prepared by immunoSEQ multiplex PCR; TCRdb keeps only in-frame clonotypes and omits some of them. The table has 240,000 or so clones, about 15% seen once. The sample taken for sequencing was naive CD4+ T cells from blood. The receptor source for this set is a man younger than 45 with type 1 diabetes.

V gene TRBV6-1 combines with J gene TRBJ2-1; 7 nucleotides agree with TRBD2. V shed 6 bases and J 6 bases; nucleotides not matched to a gene: 2. This CDR3 is built from 12 residues. Germline V CDR1 and CDR2: MNHNS, SASEGT. The DNA for the CDR3 is TGTGCCAGCAGCCGGGGGGTCAATGAGCAGTTCTTC. It specifies CASSRGVNEQFF.

The chain joins TRBV30 to TRBJ2-7, with D possibly TRBD2 on 6 matching bases. Trimming pared 1 base from V and 3 bases from J, leaving 16 bases between. CDR1 is GTSNPN and CDR2 is SVGIG in the germline V gene (reference sequence). The CDR3 covers 15 residues. The DNA for the CDR3 is TGTGCCTGGAGTGCCCCGGGACTCACACACTACGAGCAGTACTTC. This encodes CAWSAPGLTHYEQYF.

This clone was seen only a few times. The V gene is TRBV6-1, the J gene TRBJ2-1; 10 bases are shared with TRBD2. This CDR3 comprises 17 residues. Germline V gene data show CDR1 as MNHNS and CDR2 as SASEGT. The junction had 13 bases not matched to a gene; V was cut back by 2 bases and J by 9 bases. The CDR3 DNA is TGTGCCAGCAGTGAAAGGGGCGCTAGCGGGAGTGTTTTTGAGCAGTTCTTC. It translates to CASSERGASGSVFEQFF.

This clone was counted between two and nine times. The genes are TRBV6-5 and TRBJ1-2; 7 bases fit TRBD1. CDR3 length: 14 amino acids. Trimming at V came to 0 bases and at J to 8 bases, leaving 6 bases not matched to a gene. Germline V gene data show CDR1 as MNHEY and CDR2 as SVGAGI. The CDR3 nucleotides read TGTGCCAGCAGTTACTCGAGAGGGGGCGAGGGCTACACCTTC. As protein: CASSYSRGGEGYTF.

The chain combines TRBV5-1 with TRBJ2-1; a possible D gene is TRBD1 (5 bases). CDR1 and CDR2 from the germline V gene are SGHRS and YFSETQ. The CDR3 runs to 16 residues. Trimming stripped 3 bases from V and 0 bases from J, with 13 bases between. CDR3 nucleotides: TGCGCCAGCAGCTGGACGACAGTTAGCTCCTACAATGAGCAGTTCTTC. Its translation: CASSWTTVSSYNEQFF.

The table lists this clone with a few counts. The V call is TRBV5-1, the J call TRBJ2-7; 9 bases line up with TRBD2. CDR3 length: 14 amino acids. Germline lookup yields CDR1 SGHRS and CDR2 YFSETQ. The V and J ends lost 4 bases and 1 base, in that order; junction bases with no gene match: 3. The CDR3 sequence is CASSPSGGSYEQYF. The CDR3 DNA reads as TGCGCCAGCAGCCCAAGCGGGGGGTCCTACGAGCAGTACTTC.

The table lists this clone with a few counts. The rearrangement links TRBV30 to TRBJ2-3, with D hard to call. This CDR3 comprises 13 residues. V shed 0 bases and J shed 4 bases, with 8 bases lying between them. Germline V lookup: CDR1 GTSNPN, CDR2 SVGIG (reference sequence). CDR3 sequence (DNA): TGTGCCTGGAGTGTACTGTCCTCAGATACGCAGTATTTT. It encodes CAWSVLSSDTQYF.

This clone has just a few counts. The chain carries TRBV5-4 and TRBJ2-7; D may be TRBD1 (6 bases). Germline values: CDR1 SGHNT, CDR2 YYREEE (reference sequence). Trimming left V 4 bases short and J 6 bases short, with 17 bases between. The CDR3 runs to 14 residues. The DNA of the CDR3 is TGTGCCAGCAGCCTGAACCGGGACACAACCGAGCAGTACTTC. Translating it yields CASSLNRDTTEQYF.

This clone appeared a few times. The V call is TRBV12-5, the J call TRBJ2-1; tentatively, D is TRBD2 (6 bases). The length of the CDR3 is 14 residues. V shed 1 base and J shed 4 bases, with 8 bases lying between them. The germline gives CDR1 LGHNT, CDR2 FRNRAP. Here the CDR3 DNA reads TGTGCTAGTGGTTTGGGAGCGGGTTACAATGAGCAGTTCTTC. Residues: CASGLGAGYNEQFF.

The chain is built from TRBV27 and TRBJ2-6; D perhaps matches TRBD2 (6 bases). Germline CDR1 is MNHEY and CDR2 is SMNVEV (reference sequence). V was pared by 5 bases and J by 0 bases, with 14 bases between. This CDR3 is 17 amino acids long. CDR3 nucleotides: TGTGCCAGCAGTCCACCCGGGACTTTCTCTGGGGCCAACGTCCTGACTTTC. Translation gives CASSPPGTFSGANVLTF.

This clone was seen only a few times. CDR3 nucleotides: TGTGCCAGCAGCTTAGCACAGGGGTTTAACACTGAAGCTTTCTTT. The encoded protein is CASSLAQGFNTEAFF. J is TRBJ1-1 and V is TRBV7-2, with TRBD1 matching over 7 bases. The CDR3 covers 15 residues. The V segment lost 0 bases and the J segment 2 bases; nucleotides outside the gene matches: 3. Looked up from germline, CDR1 is SGHTA and CDR2 is FQGNSA.

The chain uses TRBV30 and TRBJ2-1; D remains ambiguous. The CDR3 has 16 residues. The V end lost 3 bases, the J end lost 0 bases, and 15 bases lay between the germline ends. Germline V gives CDR1 GTSNPN, CDR2 SVGIG (reference sequence). The CDR3 DNA reads as TGTGCCTGGAGCCCCTCGAGAACGAGCTCCTACAATGAGCAGTTCTTC. As protein: CAWSPSRTSSYNEQFF.